The next 14 T cell receptor beta chains were all read from a single sample in a study of identical twins. TCRdb re-called the 5' RACE reads with MiXCR, one entry per CDR3 protein. The profile shows approximately 530,000 distinct CDR3 sequences, more than 20% of them singletons. These data were also reused for a study on yellow fever vaccine responses in identical twins.

The source material was CD4+ T cells sorted from blood. The receptors come from a woman aged 18-29 years in good health.

The CDR3 region has the DNA TGTGCCACCAGCAGACCTGGGGCTAGCGGAACCTACGAGCAGTACTTC. It codes for CATSRPGASGTYEQYF. V is TRBV15 and J is TRBJ2-7; TRBD2 matches at 7 bases. Germline-derived CDR1 and CDR2 are LNHNV and YYDKDF (reference sequence). The CDR3 is made up of 16 amino acids. The V segment lost 2 bases and the J segment 2 bases; nucleotides outside the gene matches: 9.

The V call is TRBV13, the J call TRBJ2-3; 9 bases map to TRBD1. The junction had 8 bases not matched to a gene; V was cut back by 5 bases and J by 5 bases. This CDR3 contains 15 residues. Germline values: CDR1 PRHDT, CDR2 FYEKMQ (reference sequence). The CDR3 region is CASSMGQGIQDTQYF. The CDR3 nucleotides read TGTGCCAGCAGCATGGGACAGGGCATCCAAGATACGCAGTATTTT. Complete variable domain (other parts from reference TRBV13 and TRBJ2-3): AAGVIQSPRHLIKEKRETATLKCYPIPRHDTVYWYQQGPGQDPQFLISFYEKMQSDKGSIPDRFSAQQFSDYHSELNMSSLELGDSALYFCASSMGQGIQDTQYFGPGTRLTVL.

This chain connects TRBV5-1 to TRBJ2-2, with 14 bases matching TRBD2. Germline V gene data show CDR1 as SGHRS and CDR2 as YFSETQ. The CDR3 is made up of 19 amino acids. The V segment lost 2 bases and the J segment 2 bases; nucleotides outside the gene matches: 8. CDR3 protein: CASSLSGLAGAENTGELFF. The CDR3 region has the DNA TGCGCCAGCAGCTTATCGGGACTAGCGGGGGCCGAAAACACCGGGGAGCTGTTTTTT.

This clonotype has just a few counts. V and J are TRBV20-1 and TRBJ1-2, with 7 positions matching TRBD1. The V gene end was trimmed by 6 bases and the J gene end by 4 bases; junction bases not matched to a gene: 8. Germline CDR1 and CDR2: DFQATT and SNEGSKA (reference sequence). This CDR3 spans 13 amino acids. For the CDR3, the DNA is TGCAGTGCCAACCTGGGACAGATCTATGGCTACACCTTC. Translating gives CSANLGQIYGYTF.

The V gene is TRBV12-3 or TRBV12-4, the J gene TRBJ2-7; a possible D gene is TRBD1 (5 bases). This CDR3 comprises 11 residues. V was cut by 6 bases and J by 7 bases, with 10 bases left in between. This CDR3 is CASRITGEQYF. Here the CDR3 DNA reads TGTGCCAGCAGAATCACAGGAGAGCAGTACTTC.

This sequence joins TRBV15 and TRBJ2-5, with D unresolved. Germline V gene lookup returns CDR1 LNHNV and CDR2 YYDKDF (reference sequence). V was shortened by 0 bases and J by 1 base, with 9 bases between the two germline ends. This CDR3 comprises 15 residues. In DNA form, the CDR3 reads TGTGCCACCAGCAGAGATGGGGTTACCCAAGAGACCCAGTACTTC. Protein sequence: CATSRDGVTQETQYF.

The chain has TRBV20-1 and TRBJ2-5; 9 nucleotides line up with TRBD2. In germline, CDR1 is DFQATT, CDR2 SNEGSKA (reference sequence). J gave up 5 bases and V 3 bases, and 7 bases lay outside the gene matches. The CDR3 is made up of 14 amino acids. For the CDR3, the DNA is TGCAGTGCTAGTGGTCTAGCGGGAATGGAGACCCAGTACTTC. Amino acid sequence: CSASGLAGMETQYF.

The chain has TRBV3-1 and TRBJ2-7; 14 bases are a match to TRBD2. Germline CDR1 and CDR2: LGHDT and YNNKEL (reference sequence). J lost 5 bases, V lost 4 bases, and 4 bases had no gene match. The CDR3 loop spans 15 amino acids. The CDR3 DNA follows: TGTGCCAGCAGCCCGACTAGCGGGAGGGCCCACGAGCAGTACTTC. It specifies CASSPTSGRAHEQYF.

The rearrangement links TRBV5-1 to TRBJ2-1, with 10 bases lining up with TRBD1. V trimming: 7 bases; J trimming: 0 bases; junction bases outside the gene matches: 1. From germline, CDR1 is SGHRS and CDR2 YFSETQ. CDR3 size: 14 residues. For the CDR3, the DNA is TGCGCCAGCCGGACAGGGGGCTCCTACAATGAGCAGTTCTTC. This gives the protein CASRTGGSYNEQFF.

The genes are TRBV7-9 and TRBJ2-1; 11 nucleotides match TRBD2. The junction had 13 bases not matched to a gene; V was cut back by 4 bases and J by 11 bases. Per germline, CDR1 SEHNR and CDR2 FQNEAQ (reference sequence). This CDR3 has 16 residues. CDR3 in DNA: TGTGCCAGCAGCTCCCCCCCGGGACTAGCGGACGAAAAGCAGTTCTTC. As protein: CASSSPPGLADEKQFF.

The J gene is TRBJ2-5, the V gene TRBV7-6; no definite D call. Germline lookup yields CDR1 SGHVS and CDR2 FNYEAQ. CDR3 length equals 12 residues. Trimming removed 5 bases from V and 5 bases from J, with 9 bases in between. CDR3 protein: CASSHQRETQYF. The DNA for the CDR3 is TGTGCCAGCAGCCACCAAAGGGAGACCCAGTACTTC. The variable domain in full, with the rest retrieved from reference TRBV7-6 and TRBJ2-5, is GAGVSQSPRYKVTKRGQDVALRCDPISGHVSLYWYRQALGQGPEFLTYFNYEAQQDKSGLPNDRFSAERPEGSISTLTIQRTEQRDSAMYRCASSHQRETQYFGPGTRLLVL.

This sequence joins TRBV20-1 and TRBJ1-1, with D hard to call. The germline V and J ends were trimmed by 6 bases and 1 base, with 12 bases remaining between them. Per the germline V gene, CDR1 is DFQATT and CDR2 is SNEGSKA (reference sequence). The CDR3 is 13 residues long. The CDR3 loop reads CSARGLGNTEAFF. The CDR3 DNA follows: TGCAGTGCCCGGGGTTTGGGGAACACTGAAGCTTTCTTT.

This clonotype occurred a few times. V is TRBV20-1 and J is TRBJ1-1; a weak D match, TRBD1 (6 bases). Germline CDR1 reads DFQATT; CDR2 reads SNEGSKA (reference sequence). Trimming took off 0 bases at V and 4 bases at J, with 12 bases between the two ends. The CDR3 runs 14 residues. Written as DNA, the CDR3 is TGCAGTGCTAGAGATCAGGGGATAGGCACTGAAGCTTTCTTT. This encodes CSARDQGIGTEAFF.

This clonotype was seen more than once but under ten times. The chain has TRBV3-1 and TRBJ2-2; D is unclear. Germline CDR1 reads LGHDT; CDR2 reads YNNKEL (reference sequence). This CDR3 spans 14 amino acids. Trimming removed 2 bases at V and 6 bases at J, with 10 bases between. The CDR3 is CASSQLRGAGELFF. The CDR3 DNA reads TGTGCCAGCAGCCAACTTCGAGGAGCCGGGGAGCTGTTTTTT. Full variable domain (rest looked up from reference TRBV3-1 and TRBJ2-2): DTAVSQTPKYLVTQMGNDKSIKCEQNLGHDTMYWYKQDSKKFLKIMFSYNNKELIINETVPNRFSPKSPDKAHLNLHINSLELGDSAVYFCASSQLRGAGELFFGEGSRLTVL.